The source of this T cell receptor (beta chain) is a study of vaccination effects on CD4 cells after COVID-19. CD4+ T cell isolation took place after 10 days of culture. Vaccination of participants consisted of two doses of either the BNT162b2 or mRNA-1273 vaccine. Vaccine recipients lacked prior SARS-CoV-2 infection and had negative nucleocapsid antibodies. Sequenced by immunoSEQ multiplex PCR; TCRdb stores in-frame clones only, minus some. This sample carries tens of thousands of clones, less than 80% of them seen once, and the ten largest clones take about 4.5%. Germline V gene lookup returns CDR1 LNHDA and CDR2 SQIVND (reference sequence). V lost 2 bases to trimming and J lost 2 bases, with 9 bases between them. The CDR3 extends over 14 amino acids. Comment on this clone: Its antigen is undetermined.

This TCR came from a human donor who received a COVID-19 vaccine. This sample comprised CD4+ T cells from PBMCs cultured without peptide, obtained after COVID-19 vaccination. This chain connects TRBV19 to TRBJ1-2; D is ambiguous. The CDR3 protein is CASSIFFRNYGYTF. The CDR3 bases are TGTGCCAGTAGTATATTCTTCAGGAACTATGGCTACACCTTC.